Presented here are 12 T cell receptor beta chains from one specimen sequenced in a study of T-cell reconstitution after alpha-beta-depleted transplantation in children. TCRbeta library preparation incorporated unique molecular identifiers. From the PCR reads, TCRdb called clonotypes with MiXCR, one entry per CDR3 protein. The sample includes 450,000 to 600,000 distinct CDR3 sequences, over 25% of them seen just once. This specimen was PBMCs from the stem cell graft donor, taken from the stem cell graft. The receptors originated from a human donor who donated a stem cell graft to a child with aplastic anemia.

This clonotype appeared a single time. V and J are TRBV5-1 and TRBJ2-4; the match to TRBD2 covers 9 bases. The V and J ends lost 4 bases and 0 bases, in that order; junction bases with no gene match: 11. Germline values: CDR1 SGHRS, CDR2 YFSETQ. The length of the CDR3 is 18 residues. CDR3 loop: CASSAAGGPVSAKNIQYF. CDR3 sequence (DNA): TGCGCCAGCAGCGCGGCGGGAGGGCCGGTCTCAGCCAAAAACATTCAGTACTTC.

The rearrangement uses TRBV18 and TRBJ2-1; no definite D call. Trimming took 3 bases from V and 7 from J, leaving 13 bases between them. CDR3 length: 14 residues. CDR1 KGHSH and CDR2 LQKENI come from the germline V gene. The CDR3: CASSPGSLANEQFF. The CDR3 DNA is TGTGCCAGCTCACCCGGGTCCTTGGCTAATGAGCAGTTCTTC. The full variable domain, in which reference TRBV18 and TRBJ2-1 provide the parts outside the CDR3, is NAGVMQNPRHLVRRRGQEARLRCSPMKGHSHVYWYRQLPEEGLKFMVYLQKENIIDESGMPKERFSAEFPKEGPSILRIQQVVRGDSAAYFCASSPGSLANEQFFGPGTRLTVL.

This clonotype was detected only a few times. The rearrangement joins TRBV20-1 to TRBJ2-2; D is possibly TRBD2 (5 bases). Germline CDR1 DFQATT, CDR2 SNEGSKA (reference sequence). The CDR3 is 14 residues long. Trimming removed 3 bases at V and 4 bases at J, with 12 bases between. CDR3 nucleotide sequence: TGCAGTGCTAGCCTCCCCGGACTCACCGGGGAGCTGTTTTTT. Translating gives CSASLPGLTGELFF.

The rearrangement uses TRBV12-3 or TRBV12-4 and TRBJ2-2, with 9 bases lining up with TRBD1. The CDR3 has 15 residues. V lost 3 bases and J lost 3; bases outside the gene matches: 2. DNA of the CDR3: TGTGCCAGCAGTTTCCGGACAGGGGACACCGGGGAGCTGTTTTTT. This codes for CASSFRTGDTGELFF.

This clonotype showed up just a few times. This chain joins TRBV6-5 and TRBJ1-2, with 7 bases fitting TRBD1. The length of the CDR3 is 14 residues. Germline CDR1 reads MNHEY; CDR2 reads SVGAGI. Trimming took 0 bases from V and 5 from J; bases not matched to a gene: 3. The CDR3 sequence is CASSYSGTEYGYTF. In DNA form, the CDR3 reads TGTGCCAGCAGTTACTCCGGGACAGAGTATGGCTACACCTTC.

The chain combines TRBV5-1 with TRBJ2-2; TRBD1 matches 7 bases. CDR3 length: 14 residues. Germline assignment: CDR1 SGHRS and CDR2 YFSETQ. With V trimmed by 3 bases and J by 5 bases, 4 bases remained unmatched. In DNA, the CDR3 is TGCGCCAGCAGCTCCGGGACAGCGACCGGGGAGCTGTTTTTT. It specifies CASSSGTATGELFF.

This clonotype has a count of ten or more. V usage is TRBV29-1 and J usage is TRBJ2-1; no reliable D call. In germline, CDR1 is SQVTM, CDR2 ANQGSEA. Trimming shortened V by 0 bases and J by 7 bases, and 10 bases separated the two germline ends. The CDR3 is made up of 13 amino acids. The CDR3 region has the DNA TGCAGCGTTGAAGAGGGCTATTGGAATGAGCAGTTCTTC. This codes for CSVEEGYWNEQFF.

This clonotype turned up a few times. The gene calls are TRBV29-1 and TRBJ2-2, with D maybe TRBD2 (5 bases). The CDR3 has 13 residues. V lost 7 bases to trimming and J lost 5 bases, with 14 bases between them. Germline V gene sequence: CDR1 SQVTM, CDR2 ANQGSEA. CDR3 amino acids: CSGVGSRTGELFF. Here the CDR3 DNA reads TGCAGCGGGGTAGGGAGTCGAACCGGGGAGCTGTTTTTT.

Written as DNA, the CDR3 is TGTGCCAGCAGAATACTAGCGGCAGACACAGATACGCAGTATTTT. It yields the protein CASRILAADTDTQYF. The rearrangement uses TRBV7-6 and TRBJ2-3; 8 bases match TRBD2. The CDR3 contains 15 residues. Trimming removed 6 bases from V and 2 bases from J; junction bases left unmatched: 7. Germline-derived CDR1 and CDR2 are SGHVS and FNYEAQ.

For the CDR3, the DNA is TGCAGCGTTGAAGAAGGACTAGCGGGAGGGTTGGATACGCAGTATTTT. Its protein is CSVEEGLAGGLDTQYF. V usage is TRBV29-1 and J usage is TRBJ2-3, with TRBD2 matching 15 bases. The CDR3 sequence is 16 residues long. Per germline, CDR1 SQVTM and CDR2 ANQGSEA. J was trimmed by 6 bases and V by 0 bases; bases with no gene match: 4.

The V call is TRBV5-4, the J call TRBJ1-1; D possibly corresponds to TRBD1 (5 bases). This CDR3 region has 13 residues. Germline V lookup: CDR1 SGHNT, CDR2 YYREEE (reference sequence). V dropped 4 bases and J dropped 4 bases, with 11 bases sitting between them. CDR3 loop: CASSPVGGTEAFF. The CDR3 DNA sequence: TGTGCCAGCAGCCCGGTCGGGGGCACTGAAGCTTTCTTT.

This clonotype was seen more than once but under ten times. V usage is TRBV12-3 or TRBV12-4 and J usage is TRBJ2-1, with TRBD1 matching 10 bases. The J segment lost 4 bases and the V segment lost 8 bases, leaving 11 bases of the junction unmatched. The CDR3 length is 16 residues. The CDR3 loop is CASGDTGTGAYNEQFF. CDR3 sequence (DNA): TGTGCCAGCGGCGACACCGGGACAGGGGCTTACAATGAGCAGTTCTTC.